Below, one T cell receptor beta chain is given with its context. This may arise from a read error, as a much more abundant clone is one base away. This entry comes from a study of T cell repertoires in cytomegalovirus infection. Per germline, CDR1 SGHVS and CDR2 FNYEAQ. The CDR3 is made up of 15 amino acids. TCRdb passed the reads through MiXCR, listing each CDR3 protein once. Of 630,000 or so distinct CDR3 sequences in the sample, approximately 24% are singletons; the top ten hold 8%. The sample consisted of CD8+ T cells from PBMCs. The chain couples TRBV7-6 to TRBJ1-1, with 11 bases fitting TRBD1. This receptor was taken from a human donor in good health (CMV status not recorded). Some clones in this sample may be carry-over from other donors' samples. CDR3 region: CANSRDRGSYTEAFF. Here the CDR3 DNA reads TGTGCCAACAGCCGGGACAGGGGGTCGTACACTGAAGCTTTCTTT. The full variable domain, with the rest looked up from reference TRBV7-6 and TRBJ1-1, is GAGVSQSPRYKVTKRGQDVALRCDPISGHVSLYWYRQALGQGPEFLTYFNYEAQQDKSGLPNDRFSAERPEGSISTLTIQRTEQRDSAMYRCANSRDRGSYTEAFFGQGTRLTVV.